The source of this T cell receptor beta chain is a study of T cell repertoires in cytomegalovirus infection. In the study overall: Public TCR beta signatures indicated both CMV infection and matching HLA type. Study results and limitations: Identification of carriers of CMV plus the relevant HLA was achieved through cumulative public TCR beta family frequency. Ex vivo responses were dominated by HLA-C-restricted CMV-specific TCR beta clonotypes.

A single record per CDR3 protein comes from TCRdb applying MiXCR to the reads. The sample holds over 55,000 distinct CDR3 sequences, 20% seen once. This clonotype was seen a few times. Its antigen is undetermined. Trimming shortened V by 1 base and J by 5 bases, and 12 bases separated the two germline ends. This CDR3 is built from 14 residues. Germline values: CDR1 LGHNA, CDR2 YNFKEQ. The source is a human donor in good health (CMV status not recorded). Some clones in this sample may be carry-over from other donors' samples. Material: CD8+ T cells from cultured PBMCs, obtained from culture after CMV antigen stimulation. The V and J genes are TRBV4-2 and TRBJ2-7, with a weak D call TRBD1 (6 bases). The DNA of the CDR3 is TGTGCCAGCAGCCAAGTAGGACAGCCCGACGAGCAGTACTTC. This codes for CASSQVGQPDEQYF.